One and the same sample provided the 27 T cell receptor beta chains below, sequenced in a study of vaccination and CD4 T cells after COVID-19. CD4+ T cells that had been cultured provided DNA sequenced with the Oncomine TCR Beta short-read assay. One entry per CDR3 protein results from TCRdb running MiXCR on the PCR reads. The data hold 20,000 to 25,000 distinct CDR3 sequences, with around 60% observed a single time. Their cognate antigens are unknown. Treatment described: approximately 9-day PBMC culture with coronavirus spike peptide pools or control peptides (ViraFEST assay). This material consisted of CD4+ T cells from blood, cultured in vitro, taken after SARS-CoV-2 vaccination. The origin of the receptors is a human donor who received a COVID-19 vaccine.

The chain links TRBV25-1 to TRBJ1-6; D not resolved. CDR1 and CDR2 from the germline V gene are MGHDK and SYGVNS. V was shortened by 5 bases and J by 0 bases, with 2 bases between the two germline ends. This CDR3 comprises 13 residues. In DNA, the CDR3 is TGTGCCAGCAGTCGCTCCTATAATTCACCCCTCCACTTT. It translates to CASSRSYNSPLHF.

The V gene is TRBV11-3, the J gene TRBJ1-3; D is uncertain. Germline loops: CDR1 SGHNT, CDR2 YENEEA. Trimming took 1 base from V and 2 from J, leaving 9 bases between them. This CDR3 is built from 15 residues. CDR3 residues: CASSLVVSPGNTIYF. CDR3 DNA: TGTGCCAGCAGCTTAGTCGTCAGTCCTGGAAACACCATATATTTT.

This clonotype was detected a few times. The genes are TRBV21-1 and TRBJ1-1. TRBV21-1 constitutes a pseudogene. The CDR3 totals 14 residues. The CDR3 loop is CASSSRWVRTEAFF. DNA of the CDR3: TGTGCCAGCAGCTCTCGGTGGGTAAGAACTGAAGCTTTCTTT.

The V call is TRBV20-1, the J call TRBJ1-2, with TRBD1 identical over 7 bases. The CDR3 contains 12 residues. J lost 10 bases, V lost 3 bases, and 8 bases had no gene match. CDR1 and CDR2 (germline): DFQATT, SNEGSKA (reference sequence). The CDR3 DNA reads TGCAGTGCTAGCTGGACAGGTGATGACTACACCTTC. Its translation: CSASWTGDDYTF.

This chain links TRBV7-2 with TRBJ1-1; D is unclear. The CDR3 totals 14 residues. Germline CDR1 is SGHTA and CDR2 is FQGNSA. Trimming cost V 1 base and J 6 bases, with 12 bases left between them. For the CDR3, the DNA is TGTGCCAGCAGCTTAGTGGCCAGTAGCTCTGAAGCTTTCTTT. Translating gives CASSLVASSSEAFF.

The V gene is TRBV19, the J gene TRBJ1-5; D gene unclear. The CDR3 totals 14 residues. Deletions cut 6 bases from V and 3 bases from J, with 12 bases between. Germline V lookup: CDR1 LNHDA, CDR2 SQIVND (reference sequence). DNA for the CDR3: TGTGCCAGTAGGACCGGACGGGACAATCAGCCCCAGCATTTT. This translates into CASRTGRDNQPQHF.

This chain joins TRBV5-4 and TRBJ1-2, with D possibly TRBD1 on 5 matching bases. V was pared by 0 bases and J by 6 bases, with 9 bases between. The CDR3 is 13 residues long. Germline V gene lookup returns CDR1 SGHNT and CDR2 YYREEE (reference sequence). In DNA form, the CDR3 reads TGTGCCAGCAGCTTGGTGGGGGAGAATGGCTACACCTTC. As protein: CASSLVGENGYTF.

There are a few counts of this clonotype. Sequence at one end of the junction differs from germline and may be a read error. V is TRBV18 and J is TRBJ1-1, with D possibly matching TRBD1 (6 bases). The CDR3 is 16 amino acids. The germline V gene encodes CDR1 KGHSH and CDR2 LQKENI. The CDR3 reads CASSPTWTVSNSEAFF. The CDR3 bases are TGTGCCAGCTCACCTACTTGGACAGTCAGCAACAGTGAAGCTTTCTTT.

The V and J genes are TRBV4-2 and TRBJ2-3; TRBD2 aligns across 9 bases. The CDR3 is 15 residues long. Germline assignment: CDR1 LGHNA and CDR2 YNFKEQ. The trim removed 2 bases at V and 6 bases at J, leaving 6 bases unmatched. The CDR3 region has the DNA TGTGCCAGCAGCCAACAGGCGGGGGGGACCGATACGCAGTATTTT. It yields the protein CASSQQAGGTDTQYF.

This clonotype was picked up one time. The CDR3 spells CASSESRGQSYGYTF. Here the CDR3 DNA reads TGTGCCAGCAGTGAATCCAGGGGACAGTCCTATGGCTACACCTTC. V and J are TRBV25-1 and TRBJ1-2; 7 positions agree with TRBD1. The CDR3 extends over 15 amino acids. V shed 1 base, J shed 4 bases, and the junction held 6 bases outside the gene matches. The germline gives CDR1 MGHDK, CDR2 SYGVNS.

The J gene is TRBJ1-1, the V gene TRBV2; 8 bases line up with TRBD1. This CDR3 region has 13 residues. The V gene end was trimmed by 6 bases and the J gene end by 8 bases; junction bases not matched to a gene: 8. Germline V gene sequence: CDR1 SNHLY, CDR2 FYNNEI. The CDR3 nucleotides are TGTGCCAGCAGGCCGGACAGGGTGGGAGAAGCTTTCTTT. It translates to CASRPDRVGEAFF. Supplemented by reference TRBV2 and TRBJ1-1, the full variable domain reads EPEVTQTPSHQVTQMGQEVILRCVPISNHLYFYWYRQILGQKVEFLVSFYNNEISEKSEIFDDQFSVERPDGSNFTLKIRSTKLEDSAMYFCASRPDRVGEAFFGQGTRLTVV.

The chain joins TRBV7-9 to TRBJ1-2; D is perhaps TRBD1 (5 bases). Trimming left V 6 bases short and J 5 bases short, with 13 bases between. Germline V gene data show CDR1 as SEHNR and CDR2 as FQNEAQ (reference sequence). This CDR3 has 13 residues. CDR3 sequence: CASSSQGLYGYTF. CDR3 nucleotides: TGTGCCAGCAGTTCCCAGGGTCTTTATGGCTACACCTTC.

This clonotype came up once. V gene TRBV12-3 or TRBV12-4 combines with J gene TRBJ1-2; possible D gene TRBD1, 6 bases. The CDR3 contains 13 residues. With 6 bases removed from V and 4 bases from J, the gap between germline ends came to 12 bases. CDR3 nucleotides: TGTGCCAGCAGCCCAACAGGGAGCTATGGCTACACCTTC. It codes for CASSPTGSYGYTF.

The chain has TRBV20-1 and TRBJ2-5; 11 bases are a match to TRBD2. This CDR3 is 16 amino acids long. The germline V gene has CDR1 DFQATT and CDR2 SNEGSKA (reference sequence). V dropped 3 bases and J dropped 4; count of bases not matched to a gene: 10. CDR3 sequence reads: CSASGRSSGGGETQYF. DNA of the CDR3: TGCAGTGCTAGTGGTCGTAGTAGCGGGGGGGGAGAGACCCAGTACTTC.

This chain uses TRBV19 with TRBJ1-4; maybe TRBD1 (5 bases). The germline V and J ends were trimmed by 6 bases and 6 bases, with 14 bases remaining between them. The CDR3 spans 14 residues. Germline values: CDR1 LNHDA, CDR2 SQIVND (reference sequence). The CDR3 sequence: CASRGSRRDEKLFF. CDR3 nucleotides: TGTGCCAGTAGAGGATCCCGCAGGGATGAAAAACTGTTTTTT.

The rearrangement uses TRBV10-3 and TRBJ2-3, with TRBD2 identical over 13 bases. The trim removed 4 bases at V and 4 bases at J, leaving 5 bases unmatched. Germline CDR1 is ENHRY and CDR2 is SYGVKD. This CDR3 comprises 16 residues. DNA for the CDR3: TGTGCCATCAGTGGGCTGGGACTAGCGGGGTCAGATACGCAGTATTTT. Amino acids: CAISGLGLAGSDTQYF.

CDR3 region: CASSPIRGTSSYEQYF. In nucleotides, the CDR3 is TGTGCCAGCAGCCCAATACGCGGGACTAGCTCCTACGAGCAGTACTTC. The genes are TRBV11-2 and TRBJ2-7; 8 bases are a match to TRBD2. Trimming took 5 bases from V and 0 from J; bases not matched to a gene: 9. The CDR3 consists of 16 residues. Germline V gene data show CDR1 as SGHAT and CDR2 as FQNNGV.

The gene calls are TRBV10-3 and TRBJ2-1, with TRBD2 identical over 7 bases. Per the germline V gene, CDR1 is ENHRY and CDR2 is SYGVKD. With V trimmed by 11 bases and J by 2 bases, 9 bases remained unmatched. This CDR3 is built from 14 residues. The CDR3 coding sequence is TGTGCCTCACGGGGCGGGGGACCCTACAATGAGCAGTTCTTC. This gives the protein CASRGGGPYNEQFF.

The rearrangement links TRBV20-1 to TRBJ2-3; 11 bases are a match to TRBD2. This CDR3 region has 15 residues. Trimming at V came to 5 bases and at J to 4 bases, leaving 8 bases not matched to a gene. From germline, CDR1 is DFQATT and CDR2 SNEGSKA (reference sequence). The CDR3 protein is CSALFLAGGADTQYF. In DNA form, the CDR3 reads TGCAGTGCTTTATTCTTAGCGGGGGGGGCAGATACGCAGTATTTT.

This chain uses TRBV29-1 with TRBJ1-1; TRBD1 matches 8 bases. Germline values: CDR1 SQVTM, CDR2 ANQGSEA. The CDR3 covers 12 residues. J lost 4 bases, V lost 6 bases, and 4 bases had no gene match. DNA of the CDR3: TGCAGCGTGGTTACAGGGGGCACTGAAGCTTTCTTT. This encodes CSVVTGGTEAFF.

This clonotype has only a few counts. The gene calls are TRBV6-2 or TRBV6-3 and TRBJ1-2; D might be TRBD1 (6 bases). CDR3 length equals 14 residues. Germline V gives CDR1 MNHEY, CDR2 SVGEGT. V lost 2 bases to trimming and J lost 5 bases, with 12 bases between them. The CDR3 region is CASSYRGGGYGYTF. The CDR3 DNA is TGTGCCAGCAGTTACCGGGGAGGGGGATATGGCTACACCTTC.

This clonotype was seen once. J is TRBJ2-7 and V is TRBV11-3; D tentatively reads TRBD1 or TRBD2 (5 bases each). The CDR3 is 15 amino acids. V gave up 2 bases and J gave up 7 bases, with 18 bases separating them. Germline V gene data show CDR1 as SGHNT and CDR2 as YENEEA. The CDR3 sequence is CASSLHGTNRGEQYF. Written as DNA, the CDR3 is TGTGCCAGCAGCTTACACGGGACGAACCGAGGGGAGCAGTACTTC.

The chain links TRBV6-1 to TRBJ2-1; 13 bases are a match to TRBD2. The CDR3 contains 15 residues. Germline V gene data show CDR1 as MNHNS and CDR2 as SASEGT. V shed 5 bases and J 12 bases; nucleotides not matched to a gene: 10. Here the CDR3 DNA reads TGTGCCAGCAGTAAACTAGCGGGGGGGACCTCCGGGCAGTTCTTC. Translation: CASSKLAGGTSGQFF.

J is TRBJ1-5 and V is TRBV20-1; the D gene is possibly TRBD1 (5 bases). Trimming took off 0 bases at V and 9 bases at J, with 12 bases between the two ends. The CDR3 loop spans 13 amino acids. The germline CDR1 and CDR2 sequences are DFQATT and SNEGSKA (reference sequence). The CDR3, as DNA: TGCAGTGCTAGAGAACAGGCCGTGGCGCCCCAGCATTTT. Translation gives CSAREQAVAPQHF.

The CDR3, as DNA: TGCGCCAGCAGCTTGGCTTCCCGGAGTGGCTACACCTTC. This gives the protein CASSLASRSGYTF. This rearrangement joins TRBV5-1 to TRBJ1-2, with D hard to call. Germline lookup yields CDR1 SGHRS and CDR2 YFSETQ. V was shortened by 0 bases and J by 7 bases, with 10 bases between the two germline ends. The CDR3 has 13 amino acids.

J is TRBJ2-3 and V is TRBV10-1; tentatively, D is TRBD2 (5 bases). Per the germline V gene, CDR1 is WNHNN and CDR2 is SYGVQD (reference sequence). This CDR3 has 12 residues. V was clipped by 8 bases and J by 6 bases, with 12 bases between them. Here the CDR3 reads CASGPRGDTQYF. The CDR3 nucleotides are TGCGCCAGCGGGCCCCGCGGGGATACGCAGTATTTT.

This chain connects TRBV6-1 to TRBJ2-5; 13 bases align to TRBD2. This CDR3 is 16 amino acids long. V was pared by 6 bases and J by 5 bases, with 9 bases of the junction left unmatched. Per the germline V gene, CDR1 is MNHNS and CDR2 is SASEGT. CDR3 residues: CASSPSLAGGVETQYF. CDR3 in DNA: TGTGCCAGCAGCCCCTCACTAGCGGGGGGGGTCGAGACCCAGTACTTC.